Listed below are T cell receptor beta chains from one sample, sequenced in a study of control samples from healthy donors and cancer patients. Profiled with immunoSEQ multiplex PCR; TCRdb holds only in-frame clones, not every one. The sample has 90,000 to 100,000 clones; 88% are singletons. The sample comprised blood. These receptor sequences come from a woman aged 70-85 years in good health. The conserved cysteine and the conserved F or W are not part of the CDR3 here. The order of the fields is V gene, J gene, CDR3 protein.

V gene: TRBV9
J gene: TRBJ2-2
CDR3 protein: ASSVGHNTGELF

V gene: TRBV6-6
J gene: TRBJ1-1
CDR3 protein: ASRPGRLTEAF

V gene: TRBV7-6
J gene: TRBJ2-1
CDR3 protein: ASSKTGEGGEQF

V gene: TRBV14
J gene: TRBJ1-6
CDR3 protein: ASSLLMTLSPLH

V gene: TRBV2
J gene: TRBJ1-1
CDR3 protein: ASSATAPGVMNTEAF

V gene: TRBV10-3
J gene: TRBJ2-3
CDR3 protein: AIRSGGNEDTQY

V gene: TRBV27
J gene: TRBJ2-5
CDR3 protein: ASSRTSGRVETQY

V gene: TRBV15
J gene: TRBJ1-2
CDR3 protein: ATSGDRGYGYT

V gene: TRBV19
J gene: TRBJ1-4
CDR3 protein: ASSSRQGFNEKLF

V gene: TRBV27
J gene: TRBJ2-5
CDR3 protein: ASSFGLSGETQY

V gene: TRBV4-3
J gene: TRBJ1-2
CDR3 protein: ASSQDPGGQGGYGYT

V gene: TRBV19
J gene: TRBJ1-6
CDR3 protein: ASSIVQTNSPLH

V gene: TRBV2
J gene: TRBJ2-3
CDR3 protein: ASSRESTDTQY

V gene: TRBV5-6
J gene: TRBJ1-6
CDR3 protein: ASSSGQGENSPLH

V gene: TRBV20-1
J gene: TRBJ1-1
CDR3 protein: SASSFQGLTEAF

V gene: TRBV5-4
J gene: TRBJ1-1
CDR3 protein: ASSSRDTIEAF

V gene: TRBV11-3
J gene: TRBJ2-5
CDR3 protein: ASSSGGETQY

V gene: TRBV5-4
J gene: TRBJ1-2
CDR3 protein: ASSAGQGARGYT

V gene: TRBV19
J gene: TRBJ2-1
CDR3 protein: ASRVTSAYNEQF

V gene: TRBV6-5
J gene: TRBJ1-2
CDR3 protein: ASSYSLENGYGYT

V gene: TRBV10-1
J gene: TRBJ2-2
CDR3 protein: ASSDPKRGDTGELF

V gene: TRBV12-3/TRBV12-4
J gene: TRBJ1-1
CDR3 protein: ASSFADEAF

V gene: TRBV29-1
J gene: TRBJ1-2
CDR3 protein: SVEGGEGYT

V gene: TRBV6-1
J gene: TRBJ1-6
CDR3 protein: ASSEQGGSSYNSPLH

V gene: TRBV9
J gene: TRBJ2-1
CDR3 protein: ASSVGPGLAGNEQF

V gene: TRBV6-5
J gene: TRBJ1-4
CDR3 protein: ASSYSTGGKLF

V gene: TRBV5-1
J gene: TRBJ2-1
CDR3 protein: ASSLELAGSVDEQF

V gene: TRBV1
J gene: TRBJ1-2
CDR3 protein: TSSQDRSASANYGYT

V gene: TRBV7-6
J gene: TRBJ1-1
CDR3 protein: ASSTEKVNTEAF